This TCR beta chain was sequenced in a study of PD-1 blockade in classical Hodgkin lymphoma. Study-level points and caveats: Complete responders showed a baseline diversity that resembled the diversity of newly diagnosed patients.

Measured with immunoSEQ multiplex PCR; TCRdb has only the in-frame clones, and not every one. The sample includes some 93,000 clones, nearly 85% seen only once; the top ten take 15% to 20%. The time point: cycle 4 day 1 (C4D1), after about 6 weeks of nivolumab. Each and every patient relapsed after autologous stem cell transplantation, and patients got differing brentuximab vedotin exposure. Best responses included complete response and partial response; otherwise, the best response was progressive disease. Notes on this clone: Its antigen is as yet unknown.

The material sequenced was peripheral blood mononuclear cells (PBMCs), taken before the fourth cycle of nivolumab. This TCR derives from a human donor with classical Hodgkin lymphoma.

CDR3 amino acids: CSAEAGSSYEQYF. The CDR3 region has the DNA TGCAGCGCCGAGGCAGGGAGCTCCTACGAGCAGTACTTC. The rearrangement uses TRBV29-1 and TRBJ2-7; D assignment may be TRBD1 or TRBD2 (5 bases each). Trimming removed 7 bases at V and 0 bases at J, with 13 bases between. Germline CDR1 reads SQVTM; CDR2 reads ANQGSEA. The CDR3 totals 13 residues.